This is a list of T cell receptor beta chains from one sample in a study of cytomegalovirus exposure and HLA in healthy donors. Sequencing used immunoSEQ multiplex PCR; TCRdb keeps in-frame clones, though not all of them. Among 120,000 to 150,000 clones listed, around 80% were seen once. Material: PBMCs. These receptors all stem from a man in his forties in good health and CMV-seropositive. CDR3s include the opening cysteine and the closing phenylalanine or tryptophan. The D gene is left open where the match is weak. Clone size is not always given. Where it is, it says once, few, many or a class for expanded clones.

d_gene	v_gene	abundance	j_gene	CDR3aa	CDR3nt
NA	TRBV6-1	NA	TRBJ2-5	CASRSSEAAETQYF	TGTGCCAGCAGGAGTTCGGAGGCGGCGGAGACCCAGTACTTC
TRBD2	TRBV5-1	NA	TRBJ2-7	CASSAGDFYEQYF	TGCGCCAGCTCAGCGGGAGATTTTTACGAGCAGTACTTC
NA	TRBV27	NA	TRBJ1-1	CASMVVPGLNTEAFF	TGTGCCAGCATGGTCGTCCCGGGTTTGAACACTGAAGCTTTCTTT
NA	TRBV9	NA	TRBJ1-1	CASSVTGSNTEAFF	TGTGCCAGCAGCGTTACAGGCTCAAACACTGAAGCTTTCTTT
TRBD2	TRBV5-4	few	TRBJ2-7	CASSQLAGGTYEQYF	TGTGCCAGCAGCCAACTAGCGGGAGGTACCTACGAGCAGTACTTC
TRBD1	TRBV7-8	NA	TRBJ2-3	CASSFHGQGGTDTQYF	TGTGCCAGCAGCTTCCACGGACAGGGGGGAACAGATACGCAGTATTTT
NA	TRBV2	NA	TRBJ1-3	CASINDRPGNTIYF	TGTGCCAGCATTAATGACAGACCTGGAAACACCATATATTTT
TRBD2	TRBV2	once	TRBJ2-1	CAGGVDSYNEQFF	TGTGCCGGGGGGGTCGACTCCTACAATGAGCAGTTCTTC
NA	TRBV21-1	few	TRBJ2-3	CASQEERNRGPITDTQYF	TGTGCCAGCCAAGAGGAGAGAAACAGGGGGCCCATCACAGATACGCAGTATTTT
TRBD2	TRBV11-2	NA	TRBJ2-7	CASSIGTSGSYEQYF	TGTGCCAGCAGCATAGGGACTAGCGGATCTTACGAGCAGTACTTC
TRBD2	TRBV19	NA	TRBJ2-1	CASSRTSGYNEQFF	TGTGCCAGTAGTAGAACTAGCGGATACAATGAGCAGTTCTTC
TRBD2	TRBV7-6	NA	TRBJ2-1	CASSLVAGGSYNEQFF	TGTGCCAGCAGCCTAGTAGCGGGAGGGTCCTACAATGAGCAGTTCTTC
NA	TRBV7-8	once	TRBJ2-2	CASTRQPNTGELFF	TGTGCCAGCACCAGACAGCCGAACACCGGGGAGCTGTTTTTT
NA	TRBV6-1	NA	TRBJ1-2	CASSAISLRF	TGTGCCAGCAGTGCAATAAGCCTTCGCTTC
TRBD2	TRBV18	NA	TRBJ2-2	CASSPLSLADTGELFF	TGTGCCAGCTCACCACTATCCCTAGCGGACACCGGGGAGCTGTTTTTT
NA	TRBV10-3	NA	TRBJ1-2	CAISESRGYGYTF	TGTGCCATCAGTGAGTCGCGGGGCTATGGCTACACCTTC
TRBD1	TRBV12-5	once	TRBJ1-5	CASARGDRGAQPQHF	TGTGCTAGTGCCCGGGGGGACAGGGGGGCTCAGCCCCAGCATTTT
NA	TRBV5-6	once	TRBJ1-2	CASTQGPYYGYTF	TGTGCCAGCACTCAGGGGCCCTACTATGGCTACACCTTC
NA	TRBV28	NA	TRBJ1-4	CASAAPRAHNEKLFF	TGTGCCAGTGCGGCCCCCAGGGCCCATAATGAAAAACTGTTTTTT
NA	TRBV9	NA	TRBJ2-1	CASSVMLEGEQFF	TGTGCCAGCAGCGTAATGCTAGAGGGTGAGCAGTTCTTC
TRBD1	TRBV5-1	NA	TRBJ1-4	CASSSLTGGASGNEKLFF	TGCGCCAGCAGCTCCCTGACAGGGGGGGCTTCGGGTAATGAAAAACTGTTTTTT
TRBD2	TRBV7-9	NA	TRBJ2-7	CASSLASSGSSEQYF	TGTGCCAGCAGCTTAGCGAGTAGCGGGAGTTCCGAGCAGTACTTC
NA	TRBV7-8	NA	TRBJ2-7	CASTPMGTSAYEQYF	TGTGCCAGCACCCCAATGGGGACTTCCGCCTACGAGCAGTACTTC
TRBD1	TRBV6-6	NA	TRBJ1-2	CASSSGTGTAGYTF	TGTGCCAGCAGTTCGGGGACAGGGACGGCGGGCTACACCTTC
TRBD1	TRBV5-6	NA	TRBJ2-7	CASSLRDRLLPYEQYF	TGTGCCAGCAGCTTGAGGGACAGACTCTTACCCTACGAGCAGTACTTC
TRBD2	TRBV30	once	TRBJ2-7	CAWSTPSGSDEQYF	TGTGCCTGGAGTACCCCTAGCGGGAGTGACGAGCAGTACTTC
NA	TRBV18	NA	TRBJ2-5	CASSPPERETQYF	TGTGCCAGCTCACCACCCGAGAGGGAGACCCAGTACTTC
TRBD1	TRBV27	NA	TRBJ2-4	CASRAGQGRKNIQYF	TGTGCCAGCAGAGCGGGACAGGGGAGGAAAAACATTCAGTACTTC
NA	TRBV29-1	NA	TRBJ1-2	CSVEGENYGYTF	TGCAGCGTTGAAGGCGAGAACTATGGCTACACCTTC
NA	TRBV6-5	NA	TRBJ1-2	CASYGGSRGYTF	TGTGCCAGCTACGGAGGTTCGCGGGGCTACACCTTC
TRBD1	TRBV6-5	NA	TRBJ2-5	CASSYSTGRETQYF	TGTGCCAGCAGTTACTCGACAGGGCGGGAGACCCAGTACTTC
TRBD2	TRBV28	NA	TRBJ2-4	CASRGTSGREGGNSQYF	TGTGCCAGCAGGGGGACTAGCGGGAGGGAAGGGGGAAACAGTCAGTACTTC
NA	TRBV10-2	few	TRBJ2-1	CASARDEQFF	TGCGCCAGCGCGCGGGATGAGCAGTTCTTC
NA	TRBV11-2	NA	TRBJ2-1	CASSLEQISYNEQFF	TGTGCCAGCAGCTTAGAACAGATAAGCTACAATGAGCAGTTCTTC
NA	TRBV25-1	NA	TRBJ1-4	CASSERQFEAGTNEKLFF	TGTGCCAGCAGTGAGAGACAGTTTGAGGCAGGAACTAATGAAAAACTGTTTTTT
NA	TRBV6-4	NA	TRBJ2-1	CASSDSNPKAGRLVYCSDEQFF	TGTGCCAGCAGTGACTCGAATCCCAAAGCGGGTAGACTAGTTTATTGCTCGGATGAGCAGTTCTTC
NA	TRBV19	few	TRBJ1-1	CASRLLEGRAEAFF	TGTGCCAGTCGACTTTTGGAGGGAAGGGCTGAAGCTTTCTTT
NA	TRBV29-1	NA	TRBJ2-6	CSVYSGSGANVLTF	TGCAGCGTTTACAGTGGCTCTGGGGCCAACGTCCTGACTTTC
NA	TRBV18	NA	TRBJ1-2	CASSQGMGAVPGGGYTF	TGTGCCAGCTCACAAGGAATGGGTGCTGTCCCGGGGGGTGGCTACACCTTC
NA	TRBV6-5	NA	TRBJ2-1	CASRPGEGNEQFF	TGTGCCAGCCGGCCAGGGGAGGGCAATGAGCAGTTCTTC